This T cell receptor (beta chain) was profiled in a study of blood T cell repertoires in COVID-19. About the study: There were acute and convalescent COVID-19 samples, and they came from the United States, Italy and Spain. Nucleic acid was either cDNA or gDNA, and it came from T cells, B-cell-depleted T cells, or PBMCs.

The CDR3 is 17 residues long. CDR1 is DFQATT and CDR2 is SNEGSKA in the germline V gene (reference sequence). V was pared by 3 bases and J by 0 bases, with 18 bases between. Under the authors' procedure: Counts of nucleated cells, estimated from reference gene primer amplification, were obtained. Generated by immunoSEQ multiplex PCR, the TCRdb table keeps only in-frame clones and is missing some. V and J calls and clone size are copied from that table; D and trimming were computed from the DNA. The repertoire holds about 180,000 clones, with approximately 85% as singletons. The rearrangement links TRBV20-1 to TRBJ2-1, with D tentatively TRBD2 (6 bases). The clonotype originates from a man aged 60 to 75 with acute or convalescent COVID-19. Material for sequencing was peripheral blood. The CDR3 reads CSASWPRGRSSYNEQFF. CDR3 coding DNA: TGCAGTGCTAGTTGGCCGCGGGGCCGGAGCTCCTACAATGAGCAGTTCTTC.